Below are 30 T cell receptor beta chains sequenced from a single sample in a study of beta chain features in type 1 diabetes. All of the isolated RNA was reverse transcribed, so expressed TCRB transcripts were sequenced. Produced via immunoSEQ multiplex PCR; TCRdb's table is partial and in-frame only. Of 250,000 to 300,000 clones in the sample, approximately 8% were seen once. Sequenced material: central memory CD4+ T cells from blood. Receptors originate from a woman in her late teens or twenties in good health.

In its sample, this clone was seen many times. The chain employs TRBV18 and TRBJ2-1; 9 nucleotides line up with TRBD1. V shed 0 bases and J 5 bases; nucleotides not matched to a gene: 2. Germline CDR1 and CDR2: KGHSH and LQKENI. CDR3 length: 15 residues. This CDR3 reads CASSPPRTGDNEQFF. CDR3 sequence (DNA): TGTGCCAGCTCACCACCTCGGACAGGGGACAATGAGCAGTTCTTC.

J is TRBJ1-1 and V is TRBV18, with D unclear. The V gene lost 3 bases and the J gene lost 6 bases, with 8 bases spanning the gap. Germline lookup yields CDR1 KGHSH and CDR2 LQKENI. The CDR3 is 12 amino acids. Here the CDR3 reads CASSPRTAEAFF. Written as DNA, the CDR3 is TGTGCCAGCTCACCTAGGACGGCTGAAGCTTTCTTT.

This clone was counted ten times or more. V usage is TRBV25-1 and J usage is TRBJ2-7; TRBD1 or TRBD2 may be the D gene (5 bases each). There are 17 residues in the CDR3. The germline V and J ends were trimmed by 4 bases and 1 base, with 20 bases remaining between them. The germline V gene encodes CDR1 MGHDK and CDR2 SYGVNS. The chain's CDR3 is CASSGPGTAPRSYEQYF. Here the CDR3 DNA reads TGTGCCAGCAGTGGACCGGGGACCGCGCCTCGGTCCTACGAGCAGTACTTC.

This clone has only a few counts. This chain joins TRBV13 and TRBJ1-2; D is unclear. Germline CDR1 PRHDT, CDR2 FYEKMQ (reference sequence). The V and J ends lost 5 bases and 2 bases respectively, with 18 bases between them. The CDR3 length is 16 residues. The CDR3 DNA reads TGTGCCAGCAGCCTCTCGGGGATGCCGGCCAACTATGGCTACACCTTC. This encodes CASSLSGMPANYGYTF.

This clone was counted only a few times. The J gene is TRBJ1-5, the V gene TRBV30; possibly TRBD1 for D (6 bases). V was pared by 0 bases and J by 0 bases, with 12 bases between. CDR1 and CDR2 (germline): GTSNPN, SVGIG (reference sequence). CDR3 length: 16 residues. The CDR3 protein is CAWSVQGEYSNQPQHF. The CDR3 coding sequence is TGTGCCTGGAGTGTACAGGGAGAGTATAGCAATCAGCCCCAGCATTTT. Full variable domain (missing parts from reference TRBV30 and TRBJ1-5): SQTIHQWPATLVQPVGSPLSLECTVEGTSNPNLYWYRQAAGRGLQLLFYSVGIGQISSEVPQNLSASRPQDRQFILSSKKLLLSDSGFYLCAWSVQGEYSNQPQHFGDGTRLSIL.

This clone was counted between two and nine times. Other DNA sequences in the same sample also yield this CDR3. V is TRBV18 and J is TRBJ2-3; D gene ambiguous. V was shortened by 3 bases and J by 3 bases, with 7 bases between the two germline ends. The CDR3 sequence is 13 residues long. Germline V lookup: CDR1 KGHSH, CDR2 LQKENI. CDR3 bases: TGTGCCAGCTCACCCTCAGGAACAGATACGCAGTATTTT. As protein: CASSPSGTDTQYF. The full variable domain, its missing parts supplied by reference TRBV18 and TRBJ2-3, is NAGVMQNPRHLVRRRGQEARLRCSPMKGHSHVYWYRQLPEEGLKFMVYLQKENIIDESGMPKERFSAEFPKEGPSILRIQQVVRGDSAAYFCASSPSGTDTQYFGPGTRLTVL.

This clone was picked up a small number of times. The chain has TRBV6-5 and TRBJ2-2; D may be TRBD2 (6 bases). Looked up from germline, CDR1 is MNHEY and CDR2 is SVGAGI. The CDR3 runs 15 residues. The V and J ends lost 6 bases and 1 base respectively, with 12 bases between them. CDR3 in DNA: TGTGCCAGCAGCTTCGGGACTCTGAACACCGGGGAGCTGTTTTTT. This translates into CASSFGTLNTGELFF.

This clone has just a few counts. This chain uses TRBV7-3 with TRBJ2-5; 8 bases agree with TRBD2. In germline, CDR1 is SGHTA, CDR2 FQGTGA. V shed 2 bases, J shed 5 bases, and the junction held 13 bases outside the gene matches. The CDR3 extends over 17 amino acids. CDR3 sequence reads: CASSLGTGGTARETQYF. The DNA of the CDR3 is TGTGCCAGCAGCTTAGGGACGGGGGGGACCGCAAGGGAGACCCAGTACTTC.

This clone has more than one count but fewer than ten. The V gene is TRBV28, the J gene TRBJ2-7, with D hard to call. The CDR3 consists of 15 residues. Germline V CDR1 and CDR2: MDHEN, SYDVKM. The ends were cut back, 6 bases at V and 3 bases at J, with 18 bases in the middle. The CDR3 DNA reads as TGTGCCAGCAGCTCCCCCCGGCAGTTCCACTACGAGCAGTACGTC. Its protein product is CASSSPRQFHYEQYV.

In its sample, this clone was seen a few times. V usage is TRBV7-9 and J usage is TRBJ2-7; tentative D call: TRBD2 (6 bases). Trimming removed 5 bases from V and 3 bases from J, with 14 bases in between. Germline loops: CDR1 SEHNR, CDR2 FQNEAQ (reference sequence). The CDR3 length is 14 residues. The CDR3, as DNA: TGTGCCAGCAGCCAGGAGGGGAACCGCTACGAGCAGTACTTC. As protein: CASSQEGNRYEQYF.

The CDR3 region is CASSLERGSTDTQYF. For the CDR3, the DNA is TGTGCCAGCAGCTTGGAGAGGGGTAGCACAGATACGCAGTATTTT. The chain combines TRBV5-6 with TRBJ2-3; D tentatively reads TRBD1 or TRBD2 (5 bases each). V was clipped by 0 bases and J by 0 bases, with 8 bases between them. This CDR3 comprises 15 residues. The germline CDR1 and CDR2 sequences are SGHDT and YYEEEE.

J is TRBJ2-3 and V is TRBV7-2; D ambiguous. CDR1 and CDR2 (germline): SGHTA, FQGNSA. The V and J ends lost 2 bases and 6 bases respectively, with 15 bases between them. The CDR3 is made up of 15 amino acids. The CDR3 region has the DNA TGTGCCAGCAGCTTAAGGTTCTCATTCTCCGATACGCAGTATTTT. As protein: CASSLRFSFSDTQYF.

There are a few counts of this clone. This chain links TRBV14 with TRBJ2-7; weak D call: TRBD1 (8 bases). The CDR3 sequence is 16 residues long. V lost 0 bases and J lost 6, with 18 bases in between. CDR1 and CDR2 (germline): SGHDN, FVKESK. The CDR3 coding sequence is TGTGCCAGCAGCCAAGACGCGACAGGGGAGGGCCTCGAGCAGTACTTC. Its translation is CASSQDATGEGLEQYF.

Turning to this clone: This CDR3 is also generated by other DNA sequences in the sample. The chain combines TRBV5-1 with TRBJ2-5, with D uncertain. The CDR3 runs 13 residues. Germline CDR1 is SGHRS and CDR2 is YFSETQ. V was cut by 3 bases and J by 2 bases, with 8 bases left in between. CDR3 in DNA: TGCGCCAGCAGCTATGGGCCTCAAGAGACCCAGTACTTC. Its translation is CASSYGPQETQYF.

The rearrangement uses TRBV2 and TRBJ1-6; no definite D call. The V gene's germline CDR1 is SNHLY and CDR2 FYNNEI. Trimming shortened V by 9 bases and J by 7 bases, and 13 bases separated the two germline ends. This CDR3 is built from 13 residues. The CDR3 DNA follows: TGTGCCAGTGGGCCTTCTCCCAATTCACCCCTCCACTTT. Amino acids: CASGPSPNSPLHF.

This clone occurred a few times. CDR3 bases: TGTGCCAGCAGCTTAACGCGGCACAATGAGCAGTTCTTC. Encoded protein: CASSLTRHNEQFF. The chain carries TRBV7-2 and TRBJ2-1, with unresolved D. CDR1 is SGHTA and CDR2 is FQGNSA in the germline V gene. Trimming cost V 2 bases and J 5 bases, with 7 bases left between them. The CDR3 spans 13 residues.

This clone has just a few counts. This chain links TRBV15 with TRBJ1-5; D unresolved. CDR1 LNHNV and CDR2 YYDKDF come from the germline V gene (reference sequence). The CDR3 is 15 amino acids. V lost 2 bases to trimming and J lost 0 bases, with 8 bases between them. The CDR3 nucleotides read TGTGCCACCAGCAGACAACAAAATAGCAATCAGCCCCAGCATTTT. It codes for CATSRQQNSNQPQHF.

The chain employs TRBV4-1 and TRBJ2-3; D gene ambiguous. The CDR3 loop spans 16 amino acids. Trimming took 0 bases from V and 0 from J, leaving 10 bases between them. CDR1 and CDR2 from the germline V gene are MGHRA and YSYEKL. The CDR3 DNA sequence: TGCGCCAGCAGCCAAGAAGTAACAGCTAGCACAGATACGCAGTATTTT. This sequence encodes CASSQEVTASTDTQYF.

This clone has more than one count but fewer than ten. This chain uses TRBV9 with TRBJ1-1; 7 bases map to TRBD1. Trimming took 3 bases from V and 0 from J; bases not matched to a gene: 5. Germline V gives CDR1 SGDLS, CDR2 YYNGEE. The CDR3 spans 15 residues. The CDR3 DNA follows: TGTGCCAGCAGCGACCGACAGGGAATGAACACTGAAGCTTTCTTT. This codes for CASSDRQGMNTEAFF.

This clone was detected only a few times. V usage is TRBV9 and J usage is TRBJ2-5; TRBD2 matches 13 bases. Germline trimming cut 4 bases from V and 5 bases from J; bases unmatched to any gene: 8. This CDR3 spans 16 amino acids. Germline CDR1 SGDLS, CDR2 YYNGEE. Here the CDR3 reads CASSLWGTSGAETQYF. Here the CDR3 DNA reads TGTGCCAGCAGCCTATGGGGGACTAGCGGGGCGGAGACCCAGTACTTC.

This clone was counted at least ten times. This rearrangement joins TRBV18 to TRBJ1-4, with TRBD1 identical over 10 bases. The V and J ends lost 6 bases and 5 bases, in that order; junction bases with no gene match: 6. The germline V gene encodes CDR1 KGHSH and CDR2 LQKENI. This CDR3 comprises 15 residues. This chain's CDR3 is CASSPLGQGNEKLFF. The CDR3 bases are TGTGCCAGCTCGCCCTTGGGACAGGGGAATGAAAAACTGTTTTTT.

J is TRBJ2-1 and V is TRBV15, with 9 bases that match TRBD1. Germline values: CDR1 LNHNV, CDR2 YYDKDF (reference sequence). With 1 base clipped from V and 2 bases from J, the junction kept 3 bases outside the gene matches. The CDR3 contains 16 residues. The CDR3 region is CATSRVRDRAYNEQFF. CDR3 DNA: TGTGCCACCAGCAGAGTCCGGGACAGGGCCTACAATGAGCAGTTCTTC.

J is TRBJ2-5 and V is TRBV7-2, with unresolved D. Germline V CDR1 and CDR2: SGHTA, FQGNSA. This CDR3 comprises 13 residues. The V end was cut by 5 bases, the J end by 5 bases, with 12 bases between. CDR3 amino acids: CASSTQTAETQYF. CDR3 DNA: TGTGCCAGCAGCACCCAAACGGCGGAGACCCAGTACTTC.

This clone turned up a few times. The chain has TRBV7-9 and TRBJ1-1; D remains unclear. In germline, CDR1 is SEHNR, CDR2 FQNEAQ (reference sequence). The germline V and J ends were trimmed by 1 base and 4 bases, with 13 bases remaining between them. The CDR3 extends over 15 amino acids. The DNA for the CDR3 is TGTGCCAGCAGCTTAGGAACAGTCGAGGGCACTGAAGCTTTCTTT. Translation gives CASSLGTVEGTEAFF.

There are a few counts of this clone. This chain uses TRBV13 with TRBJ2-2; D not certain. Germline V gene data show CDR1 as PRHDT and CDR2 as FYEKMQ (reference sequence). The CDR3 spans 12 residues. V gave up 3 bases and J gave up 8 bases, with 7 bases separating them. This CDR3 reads CASSFRQGELFF. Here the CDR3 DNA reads TGTGCCAGCAGCTTCCGTCAAGGGGAGCTGTTTTTT.

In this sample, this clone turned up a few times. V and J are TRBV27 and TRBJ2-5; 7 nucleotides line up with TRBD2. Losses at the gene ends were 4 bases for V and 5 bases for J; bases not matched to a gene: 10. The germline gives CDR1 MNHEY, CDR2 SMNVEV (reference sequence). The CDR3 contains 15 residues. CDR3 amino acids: CASSSRLAWGETQYF. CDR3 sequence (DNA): TGTGCCAGCAGTTCACGACTAGCCTGGGGGGAGACCCAGTACTTC.

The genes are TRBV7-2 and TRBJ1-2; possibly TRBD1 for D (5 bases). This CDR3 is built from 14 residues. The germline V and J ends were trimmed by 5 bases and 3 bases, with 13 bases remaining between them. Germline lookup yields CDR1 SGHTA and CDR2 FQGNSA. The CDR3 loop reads CASSGRGTHYGYTF. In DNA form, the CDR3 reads TGTGCCAGCAGCGGCCGAGGGACCCACTATGGCTACACCTTC.

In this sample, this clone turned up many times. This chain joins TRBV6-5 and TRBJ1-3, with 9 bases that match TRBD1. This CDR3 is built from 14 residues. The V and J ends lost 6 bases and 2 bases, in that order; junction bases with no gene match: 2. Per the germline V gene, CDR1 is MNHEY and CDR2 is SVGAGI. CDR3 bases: TGTGCCAGCAGGGGGACAGGGACTGGAAACACCATATATTTT. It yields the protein CASRGTGTGNTIYF.

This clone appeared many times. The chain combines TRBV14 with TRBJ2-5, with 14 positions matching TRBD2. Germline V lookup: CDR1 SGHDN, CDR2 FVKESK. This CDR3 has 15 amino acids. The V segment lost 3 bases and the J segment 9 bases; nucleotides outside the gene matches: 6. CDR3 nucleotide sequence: TGTGCCAGCAGCCATGGGACTAGCGGGGGATGGTCCCAGTACTTC. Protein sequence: CASSHGTSGGWSQYF.

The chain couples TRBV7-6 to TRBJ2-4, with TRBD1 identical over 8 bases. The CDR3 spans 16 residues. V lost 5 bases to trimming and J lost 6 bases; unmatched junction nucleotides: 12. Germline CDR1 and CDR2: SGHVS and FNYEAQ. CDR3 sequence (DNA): TGTGCCAGCAGCCCCCAGACAGGGGAGTTCGGAAACATTCAGTACTTC. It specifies CASSPQTGEFGNIQYF.